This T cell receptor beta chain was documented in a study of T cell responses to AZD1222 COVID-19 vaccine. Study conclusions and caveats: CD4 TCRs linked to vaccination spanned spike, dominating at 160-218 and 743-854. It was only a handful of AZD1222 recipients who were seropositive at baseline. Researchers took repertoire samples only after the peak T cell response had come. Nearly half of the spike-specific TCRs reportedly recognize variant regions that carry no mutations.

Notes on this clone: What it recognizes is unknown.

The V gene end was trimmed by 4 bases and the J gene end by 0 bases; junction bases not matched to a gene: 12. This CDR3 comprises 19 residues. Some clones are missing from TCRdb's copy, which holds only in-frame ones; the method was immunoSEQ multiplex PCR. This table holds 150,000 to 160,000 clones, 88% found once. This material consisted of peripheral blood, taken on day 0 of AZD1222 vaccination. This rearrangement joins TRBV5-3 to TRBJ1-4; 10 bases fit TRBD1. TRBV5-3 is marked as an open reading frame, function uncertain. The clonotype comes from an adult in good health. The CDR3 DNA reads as TGTGCCAGAAGCATACCGGGACAGGGGCCAGCTGCAACTAATGAAAAACTGTTTTTT. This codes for CARSIPGQGPAATNEKLFF.